What follows are 27 T cell receptor beta chains derived from one specimen sequenced in a study of naive and memory T cell subsets. TCR cDNA received a 3' ligated oligonucleotide that carried a UMI. The SP2 primer and nested alpha and beta constant region primers amplified ligated cDNA in four rounds. TCRdb redid the calling of the 5' RACE reads with MiXCR, one entry per CDR3 protein. The sample holds 60,000 or so distinct CDR3 sequences, roughly 7% seen once. These receptors originate from a male donor in good health.

This clonotype was found a few times. J is TRBJ2-7 and V is TRBV12-3 or TRBV12-4; TRBD2 aligns across 7 bases. V lost 3 bases, J lost 4 bases, and 9 bases stayed unmatched. The CDR3 is 15 residues long. The CDR3 DNA is TGTGCCAGCAGTTTCCACTGGGGGGGGGAATACGAGCAGTACTTC. Protein: CASSFHWGGEYEQYF.

The chain has TRBV5-1 and TRBJ1-1; no clear D. This CDR3 is built from 14 residues. V shed 0 bases and J shed 1 base, with 7 bases lying between them. Per the germline V gene, CDR1 is SGHRS and CDR2 is YFSETQ. The CDR3 sequence is CASSLDLGNTEAFF. The CDR3 region has the DNA TGCGCCAGCAGCTTGGATCTGGGGAACACTGAAGCTTTCTTT.

This clonotype was seen repeatedly, ten times or more. V usage is TRBV3-1 and J usage is TRBJ2-1, with a tentative D call TRBD2 (5 bases). CDR3 length: 12 residues. The germline CDR1 and CDR2 sequences are LGHDT and YNNKEL (reference sequence). V lost 4 bases and J 8 bases, leaving 9 bases between the germline ends. CDR3 region: CASSLGEYEQFF. CDR3 nucleotides: TGTGCCAGCAGCCTGGGAGAGTATGAGCAGTTCTTC.

This clonotype was detected ten times or more. V is TRBV7-2 and J is TRBJ2-3, with 8 bases identical to TRBD2. V lost 1 base to trimming and J lost 2 bases; unmatched junction nucleotides: 5. The CDR3 loop spans 16 amino acids. Germline V gene sequence: CDR1 SGHTA, CDR2 FQGNSA. DNA for the CDR3: TGTGCCAGCAGCTTAGGTAGCGGGACGGCCACAGATACGCAGTATTTT. It encodes CASSLGSGTATDTQYF. The full variable domain, its missing parts supplied by reference TRBV7-2 and TRBJ2-3, is GAGVSQSPSNKVTEKGKDVELRCDPISGHTALYWYRQSLGQGLEFLIYFQGNSAPDKSGLPSDRFSAERTGGSVSTLTIQRTQQEDSAVYLCASSLGSGTATDTQYFGPGTRLTVL.

This clonotype was seen a few times. The V gene is TRBV29-1, the J gene TRBJ2-5; possible D gene TRBD2, 5 bases. Germline V CDR1 and CDR2: SQVTM, ANQGSEA. V was shortened by 2 bases and J by 4 bases, with 14 bases between the two germline ends. The CDR3 has 14 amino acids. This CDR3 is CSVEWATRGETQYF. CDR3 in DNA: TGCAGCGTTGAATGGGCTACCCGGGGAGAGACCCAGTACTTC.

At least ten counts were recorded for this clonotype. V is TRBV5-4 and J is TRBJ1-2; possible D gene TRBD1, 6 bases. The germline V gene encodes CDR1 SGHNT and CDR2 YYREEE (reference sequence). The germline V and J ends were trimmed by 4 bases and 0 bases, with 16 bases remaining between them. This CDR3 comprises 16 residues. The CDR3 region is CASSPGRTDSNYGYTF. The CDR3 DNA is TGTGCCAGCAGCCCGGGACGGACAGACTCTAACTATGGCTACACCTTC.

This rearrangement joins TRBV6-1 to TRBJ2-7; 10 bases line up with TRBD1. CDR1 MNHNS and CDR2 SASEGT come from the germline V gene. The CDR3 length is 16 residues. The ends lost 0 bases at V and 6 bases at J; junction bases unmatched: 8. In DNA, the CDR3 is TGTGCCAGCAGTGAAGCGGGACAGGGGATGGGGGTCGAGCAGTACTTC. It codes for CASSEAGQGMGVEQYF.

The chain uses TRBV6-6 and TRBJ2-5; unclear D gene. CDR1 is MNHNY, CDR2 SVGAGI, per germline (reference sequence). Trimming stripped 6 bases from V and 3 bases from J, with 8 bases between. This CDR3 is 12 amino acids long. The chain's CDR3 is CASSQHKETQYF. In nucleotides, the CDR3 is TGTGCCAGCAGCCAGCACAAAGAGACCCAGTACTTC.

There are many counts of this clonotype. The CDR3 loop is CASSPPGGYEQFF. CDR3 nucleotides: TGTGCCAGCTCTCCGCCGGGGGGATATGAGCAGTTCTTC. The chain recombines TRBV18 with TRBJ2-1; 7 bases fit TRBD2. The CDR3 is 13 residues long. CDR1 is KGHSH and CDR2 is LQKENI in the germline V gene. V was pared by 6 bases and J by 8 bases, with 7 bases of the junction left unmatched.

The chain recombines TRBV12-3 or TRBV12-4 with TRBJ1-2, with D possibly being TRBD1 (5 bases). The CDR3 consists of 14 residues. V lost 6 bases to trimming and J lost 3 bases, with 14 bases between them. The CDR3 region has the DNA TGTGCCAGCAGCCGGTGGGGGACGGACTATGGCTACACCTTC. Its protein is CASSRWGTDYGYTF.

This clonotype was found many times. The chain recombines TRBV6-2 or TRBV6-3 with TRBJ2-1; the D call may be TRBD1 or TRBD2 (5 bases each). The CDR3 extends over 13 amino acids. V was pared by 6 bases and J by 8 bases, with 14 bases between. In germline, CDR1 is MNHEY, CDR2 SVGEGT. CDR3 sequence reads: CASRGVPSDEQFF. In DNA, the CDR3 is TGTGCCAGCAGGGGGGTTCCCAGCGATGAGCAGTTCTTC.

This clonotype appeared a few times. The rearrangement joins TRBV14 to TRBJ2-1; the match to TRBD2 covers 12 bases. This CDR3 spans 15 amino acids. V shed 7 bases, J shed 8 bases, and the junction held 9 bases outside the gene matches. The germline gives CDR1 SGHDN, CDR2 FVKESK. The CDR3 protein is CASNPASGGAYEQFF. CDR3 sequence (DNA): TGTGCCAGCAACCCTGCTAGCGGGGGGGCCTATGAGCAGTTCTTC.

The J gene is TRBJ2-3, the V gene TRBV30; 7 bases fit TRBD2. This CDR3 is 14 amino acids long. V lost 0 bases to trimming and J lost 1 base; unmatched junction nucleotides: 1. Germline V gene data show CDR1 as GTSNPN and CDR2 as SVGIG (reference sequence). The CDR3 loop is CAWSVRGGTDTQYF. As DNA, the CDR3 is TGTGCCTGGAGTGTACGGGGGGGCACAGATACGCAGTATTTT.

This clonotype was seen more than once but under ten times. This chain links TRBV20-1 with TRBJ1-6; TRBD1 matches at 10 bases. This CDR3 has 19 amino acids. J was trimmed by 10 bases and V by 2 bases; bases with no gene match: 20. Germline V CDR1 and CDR2: DFQATT, SNEGSKA (reference sequence). This CDR3 is CSARPPWEDRGLVGSPLHF. The DNA for the CDR3 is TGCAGTGCTAGACCGCCCTGGGAGGACAGGGGGTTGGTAGGATCACCCCTCCACTTT.

This clonotype has a count of ten or more. The rearrangement joins TRBV10-3 to TRBJ1-5; D is undetermined. Germline V gene lookup returns CDR1 ENHRY and CDR2 SYGVKD. Trimming took 8 bases from V and 5 from J, leaving 7 bases between them. This CDR3 comprises 11 residues. The CDR3 bases are TGTGCCATCGGAGAATATCAGCCCCAGCATTTT. It translates to CAIGEYQPQHF.

This chain links TRBV20-1 with TRBJ1-1; a weak D match, TRBD1 (5 bases). Germline-derived CDR1 and CDR2 are DFQATT and SNEGSKA (reference sequence). Trimming removed 0 bases from V and 2 bases from J, with 13 bases in between. CDR3 length equals 15 residues. CDR3 bases: TGCAGTGCTAGAGATCCCGGGGGGGTAAACACTGAAGCTTTCTTT. This translates into CSARDPGGVNTEAFF.

This clonotype was detected a few times. The chain joins TRBV6-1 to TRBJ2-7, with D possibly matching TRBD2 (6 bases). CDR3 length: 12 residues. Trimming pared 8 bases from V and 0 bases from J, leaving 8 bases between. Germline CDR1 is MNHNS and CDR2 is SASEGT. In nucleotides, the CDR3 is TGTGCCAGCCGGGACTCCTCCTACGAGCAGTACTTC. Residues: CASRDSSYEQYF.

This clonotype was observed a few times. The gene calls are TRBV7-2 and TRBJ1-5; D is unresolved. CDR3 length: 14 residues. Germline CDR1 SGHTA, CDR2 FQGNSA. The V gene lost 2 bases and the J gene lost 5 bases, with 10 bases spanning the gap. CDR3 residues: CASSLREGDQPQHF. The CDR3 nucleotides read TGTGCCAGCAGCTTAAGAGAGGGTGATCAGCCCCAGCATTTT.

The chain recombines TRBV9 with TRBJ2-3; no reliable D call. This CDR3 has 12 amino acids. V lost 3 bases to trimming and J lost 3 bases, with 5 bases between them. Germline V gives CDR1 SGDLS, CDR2 YYNGEE. CDR3 bases: TGTGCCAGCAGCGATAGAACAGATACGCAGTATTTT. Its protein product is CASSDRTDTQYF. The entire variable domain, with the rest obtained from reference TRBV9 and TRBJ2-3, is as follows: DSGVTQTPKHLITATGQRVTLRCSPRSGDLSVYWYQQSLDQGLQFLIQYYNGEERAKGNILERFSAQQFPDLHSELNLSSLELGDSALYFCASSDRTDTQYFGPGTRLTVL.

This clonotype was seen ten or more times. The genes are TRBV20-1 and TRBJ1-1, with a possible D match to TRBD1 (5 bases). Germline V gene sequence: CDR1 DFQATT, CDR2 SNEGSKA (reference sequence). Trimming pared 6 bases from V and 0 bases from J, leaving 14 bases between. The CDR3 runs 14 residues. CDR3: CSASPGRLNTEAFF. DNA for the CDR3: TGCAGTGCAAGTCCGGGGCGGCTGAACACTGAAGCTTTCTTT.

The chain employs TRBV6-5 and TRBJ2-5, with 7 bases aligning to TRBD2. V dropped 6 bases and J dropped 5; count of bases not matched to a gene: 9. There are 14 residues in the CDR3. The germline CDR1 and CDR2 sequences are MNHEY and SVGAGI. As DNA, the CDR3 is TGTGCCAGCAGGGGGTCGGGGGGTCTGGAGACCCAGTACTTC. Protein: CASRGSGGLETQYF.

The chain carries TRBV2 and TRBJ2-5; D perhaps matches TRBD2 (5 bases). The germline CDR1 and CDR2 sequences are SNHLY and FYNNEI. This CDR3 region has 14 residues. Trimming removed 4 bases at V and 5 bases at J, with 14 bases between. CDR3 coding DNA: TGTGCCAGCAGTGCGGCGCGGGCTGGGGAGACCCAGTACTTC. Amino acids: CASSAARAGETQYF.

This clonotype was found a few times. This rearrangement joins TRBV14 to TRBJ1-2, with D perhaps matching TRBD1 (5 bases). CDR3 size: 16 residues. Trimming removed 3 bases at V and 1 base at J, with 15 bases between. Per germline, CDR1 SGHDN and CDR2 FVKESK. The CDR3 DNA reads as TGTGCCAGCAGCCACTTCCGGGGCAACCTTAACTATGGCTACACCTTC. The encoded protein is CASSHFRGNLNYGYTF.

The rearrangement links TRBV5-1 to TRBJ1-1; 7 bases agree with TRBD1. The germline V gene encodes CDR1 SGHRS and CDR2 YFSETQ. The CDR3 is 15 residues long. Germline trimming cut 4 bases from V and 0 bases from J; bases unmatched to any gene: 6. CDR3 DNA sequence: TGCGCCAGCAGCGCTACAGGGGCGATGAACACTGAAGCTTTCTTT. This sequence encodes CASSATGAMNTEAFF.

This chain links TRBV18 with TRBJ1-1; D is unclear. Between the trimmed V and J ends, which lost 3 bases and 2 bases, there was a span of 13 bases. The CDR3 consists of 15 residues. Germline V lookup: CDR1 KGHSH, CDR2 LQKENI. The CDR3 reads CASSPGGPINTEAFF. The CDR3 coding sequence is TGTGCCAGCTCACCTGGCGGGCCCATTAACACTGAAGCTTTCTTT.

In regard to this clonotype: Without the conserved terminal phenylalanine or tryptophan, this CDR3 likely stems from a read error. This chain connects TRBV4-1 to TRBJ2-1, with D hard to call. The CDR3 sequence is 17 residues long. Germline V gene sequence: CDR1 MGHRA, CDR2 YSYEKL. The germline V and J ends were trimmed by 0 bases and 3 bases, with 15 bases remaining between them. The CDR3 protein is CASSQDPPAGLYNEQFC. DNA of the CDR3: TGCGCCAGCAGCCAAGATCCCCCGGCCGGTCTCTACAATGAGCAGTTCTGC.

Of note for this clonotype: Mismatch with germline at one junction end may stem from a read error. The J gene is TRBJ1-2, the V gene TRBV7-9, with no clear D. CDR1 is SEHNR, CDR2 FQNEAQ, per germline (reference sequence). The CDR3 spans 13 residues. The CDR3 DNA reads TGTGTCAGCAGCGAGGGTGCGGACTATGGCTACACCTTC. It encodes CVSSEGADYGYTF.